This TCR beta chain was captured by sequencing in a study of cytomegalovirus exposure and HLA in healthy donors. Study-level results: In a later analysis, most CMV-associated TCR beta chains appeared HLA-restricted.

On this clone: Its antigen is not known.

The CDR3 sequence is 13 residues long. Germline lookup yields CDR1 MDHEN and CDR2 SYDVKM. V lost 6 bases, J lost 6 bases, and 5 bases stayed unmatched. Amplification used 60 Vbeta primers and 13 Jbeta primers. Sequencing used immunoSEQ multiplex PCR; TCRdb keeps in-frame clones, though not all of them. The sample lists approximately 190,000 clones, roughly 80% occurring once. The clonotype was recovered from a woman aged 18-29 years in good health and CMV-seronegative. Sequenced material: PBMCs. V gene TRBV28 combines with J gene TRBJ1-2; 9 nucleotides agree with TRBD1. CDR3 sequence reads: CASSSTGGDGYTF. In DNA form, the CDR3 reads TGTGCCAGCAGCAGCACAGGGGGCGATGGCTACACCTTC.